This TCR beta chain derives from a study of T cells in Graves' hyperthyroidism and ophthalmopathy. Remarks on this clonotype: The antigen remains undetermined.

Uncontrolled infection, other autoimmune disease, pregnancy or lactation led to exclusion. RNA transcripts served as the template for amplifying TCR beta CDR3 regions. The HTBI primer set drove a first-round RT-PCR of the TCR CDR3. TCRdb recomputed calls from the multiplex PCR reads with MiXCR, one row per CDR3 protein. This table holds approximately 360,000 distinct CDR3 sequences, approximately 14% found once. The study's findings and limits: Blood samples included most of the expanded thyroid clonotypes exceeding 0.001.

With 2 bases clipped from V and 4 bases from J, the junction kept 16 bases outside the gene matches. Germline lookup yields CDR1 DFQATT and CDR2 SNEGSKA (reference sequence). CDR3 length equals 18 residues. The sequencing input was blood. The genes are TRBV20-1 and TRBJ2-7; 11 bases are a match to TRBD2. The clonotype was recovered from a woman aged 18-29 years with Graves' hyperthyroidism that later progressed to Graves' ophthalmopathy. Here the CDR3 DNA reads TGCAGTGCTAGAACCGGGACTAGCGGACCCCCGTGGGGATACGAGCAGTACTTC. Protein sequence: CSARTGTSGPPWGYEQYF.